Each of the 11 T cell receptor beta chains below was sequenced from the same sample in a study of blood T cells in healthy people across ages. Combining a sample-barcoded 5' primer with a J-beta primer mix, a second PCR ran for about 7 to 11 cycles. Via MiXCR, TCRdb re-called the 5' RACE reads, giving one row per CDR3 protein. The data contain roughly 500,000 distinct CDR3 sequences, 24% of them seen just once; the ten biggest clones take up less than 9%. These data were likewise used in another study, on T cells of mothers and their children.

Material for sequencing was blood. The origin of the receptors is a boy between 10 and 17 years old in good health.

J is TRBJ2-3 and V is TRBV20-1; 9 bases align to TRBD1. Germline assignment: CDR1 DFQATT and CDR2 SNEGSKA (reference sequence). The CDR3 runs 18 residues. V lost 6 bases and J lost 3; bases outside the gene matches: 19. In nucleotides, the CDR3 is TGCAGTGCCACGCCGGCGGCGGGACAGGGTTCGAGTACAGATACGCAGTATTTT. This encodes CSATPAAGQGSSTDTQYF.

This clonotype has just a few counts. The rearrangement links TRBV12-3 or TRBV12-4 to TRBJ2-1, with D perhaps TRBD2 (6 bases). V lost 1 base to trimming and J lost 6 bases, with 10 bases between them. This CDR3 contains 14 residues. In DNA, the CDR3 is TGTGCCAGCAGTTTAGGACGGGAGAGCAATGAGCAGTTCTTC. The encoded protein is CASSLGRESNEQFF.

CDR3 in DNA: TGTGCCAGCTCACCGGCTTGGGGAAGCTCTGGAAACACCATATATTTT. Its translation: CASSPAWGSSGNTIYF. V is TRBV18 and J is TRBJ1-3; D not resolved. Trimming left V 3 bases short and J 0 bases short, with 12 bases between. The CDR3 consists of 16 residues. The V gene's germline CDR1 is KGHSH and CDR2 LQKENI.

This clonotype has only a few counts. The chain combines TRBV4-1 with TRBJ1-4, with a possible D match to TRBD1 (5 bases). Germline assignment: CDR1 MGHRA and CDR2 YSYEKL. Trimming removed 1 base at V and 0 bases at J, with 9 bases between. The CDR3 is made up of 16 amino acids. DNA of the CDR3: TGCGCCAGCAGCCAAGGTCTGACAGCAACTAATGAAAAACTGTTTTTT. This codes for CASSQGLTATNEKLFF.

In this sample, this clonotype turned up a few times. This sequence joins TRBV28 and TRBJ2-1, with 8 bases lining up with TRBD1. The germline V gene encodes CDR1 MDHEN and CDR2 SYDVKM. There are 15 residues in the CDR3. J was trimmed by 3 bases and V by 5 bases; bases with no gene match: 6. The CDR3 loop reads CASSPSGQVYNEQFF. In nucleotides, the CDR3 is TGTGCCAGCAGTCCTTCGGGACAGGTCTACAATGAGCAGTTCTTC.

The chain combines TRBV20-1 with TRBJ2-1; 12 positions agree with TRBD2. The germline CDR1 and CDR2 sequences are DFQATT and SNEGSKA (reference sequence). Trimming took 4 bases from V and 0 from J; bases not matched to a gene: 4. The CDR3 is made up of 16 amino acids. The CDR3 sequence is CSATLAGGSSYNEQFF. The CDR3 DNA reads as TGCAGTGCTACGCTAGCGGGAGGGAGCTCCTACAATGAGCAGTTCTTC.

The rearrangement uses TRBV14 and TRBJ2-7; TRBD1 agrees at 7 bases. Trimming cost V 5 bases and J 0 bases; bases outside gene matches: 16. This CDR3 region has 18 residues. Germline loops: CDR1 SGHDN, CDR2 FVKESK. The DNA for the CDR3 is TGTGCCAGCAGCAACCCCCATGCCAGGGGGAAACACTCCTACGAGCAGTACTTC. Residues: CASSNPHARGKHSYEQYF.

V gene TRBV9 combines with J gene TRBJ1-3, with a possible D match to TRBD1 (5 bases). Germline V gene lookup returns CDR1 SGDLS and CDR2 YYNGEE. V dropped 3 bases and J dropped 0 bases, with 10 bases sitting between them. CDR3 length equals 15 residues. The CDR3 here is CASSDQGASGNTIYF. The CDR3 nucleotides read TGTGCCAGCAGCGACCAAGGGGCCTCTGGAAACACCATATATTTT.

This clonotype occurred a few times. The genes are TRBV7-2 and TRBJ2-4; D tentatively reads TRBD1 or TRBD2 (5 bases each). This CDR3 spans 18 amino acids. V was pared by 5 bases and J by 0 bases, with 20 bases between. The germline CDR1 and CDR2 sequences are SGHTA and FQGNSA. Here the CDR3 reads CASSAMSGQGLAKNIQYF. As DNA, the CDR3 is TGTGCCAGCAGCGCCATGTCGGGGCAGGGTCTAGCCAAAAACATTCAGTACTTC.

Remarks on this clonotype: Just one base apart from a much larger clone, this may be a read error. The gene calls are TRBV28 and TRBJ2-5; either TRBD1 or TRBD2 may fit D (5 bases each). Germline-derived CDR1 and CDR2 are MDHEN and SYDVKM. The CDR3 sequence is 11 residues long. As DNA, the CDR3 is TGTGCCAGCAAGGACCTAGGGACCCGGTACTTC. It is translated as CASKDLGTRYF.

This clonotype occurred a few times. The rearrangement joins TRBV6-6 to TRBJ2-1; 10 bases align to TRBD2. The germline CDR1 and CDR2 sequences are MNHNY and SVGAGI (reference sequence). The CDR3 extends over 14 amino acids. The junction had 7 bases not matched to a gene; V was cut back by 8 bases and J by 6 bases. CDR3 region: CASRLSGRGNEQFF. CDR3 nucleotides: TGTGCCAGCCGACTCAGCGGGAGGGGCAATGAGCAGTTCTTC.